This TCR beta chain is drawn from a study of long-term antiretroviral therapy in people with HIV. The authors ran the immunoSEQ assay, v3.0, at survey level. The method was immunoSEQ multiplex PCR; TCRdb's version includes in-frame clones alone and lacks a portion of them. The sample lists about 18,000 clones; about four fifths were seen once. The V gene's germline CDR1 is SGHDN and CDR2 FVKESK. CDR3 length equals 18 residues. V shed 4 bases and J 0 bases; nucleotides not matched to a gene: 8. The sequence derives from a woman between 45 and 65 years old with HIV. This sample comprised unsorted PBMCs, obtained 0.3 years after starting antiretroviral therapy. The chain links TRBV14 to TRBJ2-3, with 12 bases that match TRBD2. CDR3 DNA sequence: TGTGCCAGCAGCCGAGAAACTGGACTAGCGGGGAGCACAGATACGCAGTATTTT. Its protein product is CASSRETGLAGSTDTQYF.